This TCR beta chain was identified during a study of preoperative IRX-2 immunotherapy in early breast cancer. Profiled with immunoSEQ multiplex PCR; TCRdb holds only in-frame clones, not every one. Altogether over 25,000 clones are present, around 83% being singletons, with the ten largest covering nearly 2.5%. Noted treatment: preoperative locoregional IRX-2 cytokine immunotherapy. The sample here was lymph node tissue, taken from a patient treated with IRX-2 immunotherapy. This TCR came from a human donor with breast cancer.

This chain's CDR3 is CASSYTLSYHPGELFF. CDR3 in DNA: TGTGCCAGCAGTTACACGCTGAGTTACCACCCCGGGGAGCTGTTTTTT. V is TRBV6-8 and J is TRBJ2-2; D is unresolved. The V and J ends lost 2 bases and 6 bases respectively, with 16 bases between them. Germline V lookup: CDR1 MNHGY, CDR2 SAAAGT. CDR3 length: 16 residues.